This record looks at one TCR beta chain sequence and its context. This clone was detected only a few times. Its antigen is still unknown. No base qualities exist here, and no much larger clone lies one base off it. CDR1 is given as SGHRS and CDR2 as YFSETQ, both from the germline V gene. Including cysteine and phenylalanine, the CDR3 has 13 amino acids. Only the CDR3 DNA is retained, 39 bases long and in frame from the first base. Deletion took 3 bases off V and 6 bases off J, with a span of 11 bases between the germline ends. Libraries were built with the immunoSEQ multiplex PCR assay. For the multiplex PCR, a mixture combining 60 forward primers for TCR Vbeta segments and 13 reverse primers for TCR Jbeta segments was used. The CDR3 region of rearranged TCR beta genes was amplified from genomic DNA with a multiplex PCR assay. The amplified TCR beta libraries were sequenced on the Illumina HiSeq System as 87-base-pair reads. The paper's data handling went like this. In a later analysis, tens of millions of unique TCR beta chains were counted across the 500 to 700 repertoires, and approximately 9.9 million of these chains were shared by at least two donors. To remove PCR and sequencing errors, raw reads were error-corrected and collapsed into unique sequences using a nearest-neighbor algorithm that merged closely related sequences. CDR3 sequences were aligned to IMGT reference sequences to assign V, D and J gene segments. Each retained sequence needed at least a six-nucleotide match to both a V gene segment and a J gene segment. Rearrangements were called productive when the CDR3 lacked stop codons and stayed in frame with V and J; all others were non-productive. CDR3 was defined by IMGT convention, running from the second conserved V-encoded cysteine to the conserved J-encoded phenylalanine. The earlier analysis of about 530 of the donors excluded any sequence lacking an unambiguous match to a single V gene segment. In an earlier analysis of around 590 of the donors, a V segment was called functional when productive rearrangements were above 56.7%, and segregating when the standard deviation between donors exceeded 5%. A statistical classification framework was built for diagnosing cytomegalovirus status from the catalog of TCR beta chain sequences. In a later analysis, TCR nucleotide sequences were compared against IMGT/GENE-DB human TR gene sequences so that V and J genes could be assigned. A later analysis assigned CDR3 sequences and most-parsimonious VDJ recombination scenarios with the TCRdist pipeline. A later analysis defined each TCR beta chain by its CDR3 amino acid sequence plus V-gene family, and excluded reads lacking a unique V-gene family. In a later analysis, around 600 highly shared, low-generation-probability nucleotide sequences were removed to address suspected cross-contamination and a sequencing artifact. For each public chain, a later analysis derived a clonal expansion index from normalized ranks of inferred template counts within each repertoire. Generation probabilities in a later analysis came from a VDJ recombination model fitted to out-of-frame rearrangements, and those results were checked against IGoR. In a later analysis, TCR-TCR, TCR-HLA and TCR-CMV co-occurrence was scored with hypergeometric tests, and a repertoire-size bias correction was applied to TCR pairs. To estimate false discovery rates, a later analysis permuted the HLA or CMV assignments 20 times. In a later analysis, co-occurring TCRs were grouped using DBSCAN, and TCRdist sequence similarity was added for clustering within HLA-allele-positive subsets. Co-occurrence clustering excluded repertoires with fewer than 30,000 or more than 120,000 public chains, plus five with anomalous nucleotide sharing. TCRdb holds this immuneACCESS table with in-frame rearrangements only. Some clones are missing; in checked studies, unresolved V genes explain under half, and the rest has no known cause. V and J calls and clone size follow that table, whereas D and trimming were derived from the DNA. The sample records over 200,000 clones, roughly 91% of which are singletons. The ten largest clones capture about 1% of the sample.

The cohort consisted of 666 healthy bone marrow donors. All cohort members were sampled while nominally healthy, although unrecorded immune exposures were likely present. The donor was CMV seronegative and belonged to the group of approximately 320 seronegative cohort members. A peripheral blood sample was collected from each donor, and TCR beta sequencing was performed on peripheral blood mononuclear cells. The Qiagen DNeasy Blood Extraction Kit was used to extract genomic DNA from the blood cell samples. The data were taken from a study of cytomegalovirus exposure and HLA in healthy donors (dated by TCRdb to the late 2010s). Regarding the research as a whole: An earlier analysis of about 530 of the donors reported 276 Gb of sequence data and about 120 million unique TCR beta sequences obtained from about 179 million T cells. About 330 gigabases of sequencing data and tens of millions of unique TCR sequences made up an early release that covered several hundred HLA-typed donors. Of the roughly 400 genotyped donors, 81% were placed in the genetic ancestry cluster associated with self-reported Caucasian donors. The study was designed to test whether signatures of past pathogen exposure could be identified by cataloging public T cell receptors. The T cell repertoires of under 750 subjects were profiled by immunosequencing and related to cytomegalovirus serostatus. A separate validation cohort of roughly 130 different subjects was used in addition to the approximately 610-subject first cohort. The study combined high-throughput TCR immunosequencing, statistical association of individual TCRs with disease status, and machine learning to predict cytomegalovirus infection status. To study patterns of TCR occurrence, a later analysis re-analyzed previously published TCR beta repertoires from several hundred donors and added high-resolution HLA genotyping. Rather than drawing on any new phenotypic data, the later analysis identified candidate immune exposures from TCR beta sequences and the way those sequences occurred across donors. An earlier analysis of 587 of the donors used high-throughput TCR beta sequencing to judge whether each TCR beta V gene segment behaved as functional or pseudogenic. Donor age, sex, ethnicity and CMV serostatus were collected together with the repertoire data. Genome-wide SNP genotypes for about 65% of the 666 donors were used in a later genetic analysis, which treated that subset as a discovery cohort. All discovery cohort repertoires had been generated on a single sequencing platform. HLA typing included class I and class II loci at four-digit resolution. Typing coverage differed by locus: A, B, C, DRB1 and DQB1 were typed in about 629-630 donors, DQA1 in roughly 510, DPA1 in approximately 610, and DPB1 in around 440. Several DR-DQ haplotypes were treated as single units for association and clustering because of strong linkage in the cohort. Among some 400 genotyped donors of the cohort, an average of around 250,000 unique TCR beta nucleotide sequences was sequenced per donor, of which roughly 17% were non-productive.

The paper's findings and limits, for the study overall: CMV serostatus was the only immune exposure information available for the cohort. Because HLA typing was missing for some donors at each locus, association tests included only the typed subset. The study listed approximately 150 TCR beta chains as associated with cytomegalovirus. When HLA alleles, especially DR and DQ, strongly co-occurred, attributing TCR associations to individual alleles was difficult. According to the authors, the approach could potentially be generalized to other disease states and immunological phenotypes. In a later analysis, most CMV-associated TCR beta chains were found to appear HLA-restricted, with HLA associations seemingly driven largely by CMV exposure. In vitro tests confirmed that three of the cytomegalovirus-associated TCR beta chains recognize cytomegalovirus antigens. Because counts were too low, seventeen rarely observed V segments, including chromosome 9 orphons, were excluded from the earlier analysis of 587 of the donors. Only TCR beta chains were sequenced in this cohort, and the absence of alpha or paired-chain data limited detectable features. A further reported finding was that TCR beta sequences accurately predicted the HLA-A and HLA-B alleles for most subjects in the first cohort. The classifier was reported to diagnose cytomegalovirus status with high specificity and sensitivity in both the original and validation cohorts. A later genetic analysis associated a missense DCLRE1C variant with V-gene and J-gene trimming of TCR beta chains, and an independent cohort replicated the association. While some public TCRs were present in many individuals, most TCR sequences turned up only very rarely across donors. The sequencing pipeline was judged likely to have produced a cluster of highly shared sequence variants as a technical artifact. A later analysis found that HLA-associated TCR beta chains were more clonally expanded and had lower generation probabilities than equally common non-associated chains. In a later analysis, several top co-occurrence clusters were reported to appear linked to parvovirus B19, influenza, CMV and Epstein-Barr virus. An earlier analysis of around 600 of the donors showed that most TCR beta V segments appeared in productive rearrangements either about 90% or about 30% of the time, which broadly matched IMGT annotations. Some IMGT-functional V segments, including TRBV6-2 and TRBV6-3, could not be distinguished by the 87-base-pair reads and were therefore excluded. Correlated functional status among segregating V segments might reflect linkage disequilibrium, but an unknown experimental factor could not be ruled out. Compared with the roughly 600-donor mean, donors in an Asian-associated ancestry cluster had fewer N-insertions in productive TCRs, according to a later genetic analysis. In a later analysis, TCR association rates were found to vary across HLA loci, with the most associated TCRs seen for DRB1 alleles and the fewest for HLA-C alleles. In a later analysis, around 17,000 TCR beta sequences were associated with specific HLA alleles at a false discovery rate of 0.05. The presence/absence analyses assumed that sequencing depth was roughly uniform across donors, and that assumption may not be true.

The origin of this receptor is a woman aged 18 to 35 in good health and CMV-seronegative. The sample was PBMCs. The chain is assembled from TRBV5-1 and TRBJ2-3; the D gene cannot be resolved reliably. The DNA is as follows: TGCGCCAGCAGCTCAACCGGCGGCGATACGCAGTATTTT. Translated, this is CASSSTGGDTQYF.